The 5 T cell receptor beta chains presented below share a single source sample, sequenced in a study of healthy donors' naive CD4 and CD8 T cells. Starting from approximately 500 ng of total RNA, TCR libraries were made with linear amplification. One entry per CDR3 protein, called by TCRdb with MiXCR from the reads. The profile covers approximately 180,000 distinct CDR3 sequences, with over 60% appearing a single time and 2% to 2.5% taken by the ten largest. Sequencing used naive CD4+ and CD8+ T cells sorted from blood, pooled from several donors. The source of these receptors is a pool of human donors in good health; the sample pools cells from several healthy donors.

V usage is TRBV12-3 or TRBV12-4 and J usage is TRBJ2-1; 7 nucleotides match TRBD2. This CDR3 contains 14 residues. J lost 8 bases, V lost 7 bases, and 11 bases had no gene match. In DNA, the CDR3 is TGTGCCAGCATCTCTAGCGGCCCAGCAGATGAGCAGTTCTTC. Its protein is CASISSGPADEQFF.

The chain combines TRBV6-5 with TRBJ2-3; 7 nucleotides align to TRBD2. The CDR3 is 17 residues long. Losses at the gene ends were 2 bases for V and 1 base for J; bases not matched to a gene: 9. Germline assignment: CDR1 MNHEY and CDR2 SVGAGI. CDR3 nucleotide sequence: TGTGCCAGCAGTTACCATACGGGGGGATTTGGCACAGATACGCAGTATTTT. Protein product: CASSYHTGGFGTDTQYF.

This sequence joins TRBV7-9 and TRBJ2-7, with TRBD2 identical over 7 bases. V lost 3 bases to trimming and J lost 4 bases; unmatched junction nucleotides: 3. The CDR3 has 13 amino acids. Germline assignment: CDR1 SEHNR and CDR2 FQNEAQ (reference sequence). The CDR3, as DNA: TGTGCCAGCAGCTTGTGGGAGGGGTACGAGCAGTACTTC. Amino acids: CASSLWEGYEQYF.

The V call is TRBV2, the J call TRBJ2-1; 9 bases agree with TRBD1. Looked up from germline, CDR1 is SNHLY and CDR2 is FYNNEI. After removal of 6 bases from V and 8 bases from J, the junction contained 11 bases not matched to a gene. The CDR3 sequence is 15 residues long. As DNA, the CDR3 is TGTGCCAGCAGGGAGACAGGGGGTTTAAGAGATGAGCAGTTCTTC. Protein: CASRETGGLRDEQFF.

This clonotype was seen more than once but under ten times. The DNA of the CDR3 is TGCAGCGTTGAAGTCCCCGGACAGGGCGGCTTTGGCTACACCTTC. Its protein product is CSVEVPGQGGFGYTF. The V call is TRBV29-1, the J call TRBJ1-2; 8 bases are a match to TRBD1. The trim removed 1 base at V and 7 bases at J, leaving 11 bases unmatched. Germline CDR1 is SQVTM and CDR2 is ANQGSEA. This CDR3 region has 15 residues. Looking up the rest from reference TRBV29-1 and TRBJ1-2 gives the full variable domain: SAVISQKPSRDICQRGTSLTIQCQVDSQVTMMFWYRQQPGQSLTLIATANQGSEATYESGFVIDKFPISRPNLTFSTLTVSNMSPEDSSIYLCSVEVPGQGGFGYTFGSGTRLTVV.